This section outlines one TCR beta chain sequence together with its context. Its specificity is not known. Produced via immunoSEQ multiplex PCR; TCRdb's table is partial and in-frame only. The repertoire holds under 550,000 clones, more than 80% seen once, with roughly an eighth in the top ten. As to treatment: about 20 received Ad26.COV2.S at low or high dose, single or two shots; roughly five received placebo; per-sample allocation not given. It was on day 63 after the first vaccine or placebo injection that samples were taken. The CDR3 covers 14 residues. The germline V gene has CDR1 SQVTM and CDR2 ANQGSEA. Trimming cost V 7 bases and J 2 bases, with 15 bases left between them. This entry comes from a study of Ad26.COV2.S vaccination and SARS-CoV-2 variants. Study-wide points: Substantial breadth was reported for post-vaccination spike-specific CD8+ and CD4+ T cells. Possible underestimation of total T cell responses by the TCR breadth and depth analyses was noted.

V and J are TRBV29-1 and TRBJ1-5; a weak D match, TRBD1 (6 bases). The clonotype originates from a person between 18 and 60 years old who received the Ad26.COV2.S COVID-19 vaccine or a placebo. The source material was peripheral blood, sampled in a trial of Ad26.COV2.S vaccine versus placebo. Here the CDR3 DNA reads TGCAGCGCCGTGGACAGTAATGGCAATCAGCCCCAGCATTTT. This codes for CSAVDSNGNQPQHF.